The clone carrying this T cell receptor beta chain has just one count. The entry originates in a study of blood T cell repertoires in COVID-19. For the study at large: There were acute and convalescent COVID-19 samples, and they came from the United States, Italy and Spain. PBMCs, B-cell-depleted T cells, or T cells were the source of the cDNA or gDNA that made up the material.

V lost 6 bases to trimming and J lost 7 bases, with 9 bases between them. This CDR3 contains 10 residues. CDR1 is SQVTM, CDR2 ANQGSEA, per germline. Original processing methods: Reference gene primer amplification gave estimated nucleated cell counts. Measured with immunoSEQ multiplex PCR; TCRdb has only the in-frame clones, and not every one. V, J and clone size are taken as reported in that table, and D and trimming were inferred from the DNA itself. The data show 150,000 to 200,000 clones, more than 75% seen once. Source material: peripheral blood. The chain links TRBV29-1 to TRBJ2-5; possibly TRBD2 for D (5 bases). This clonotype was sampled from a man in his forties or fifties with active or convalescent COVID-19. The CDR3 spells CSVAGLTQYF. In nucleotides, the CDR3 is TGCAGCGTGGCCGGACTGACCCAGTACTTC.